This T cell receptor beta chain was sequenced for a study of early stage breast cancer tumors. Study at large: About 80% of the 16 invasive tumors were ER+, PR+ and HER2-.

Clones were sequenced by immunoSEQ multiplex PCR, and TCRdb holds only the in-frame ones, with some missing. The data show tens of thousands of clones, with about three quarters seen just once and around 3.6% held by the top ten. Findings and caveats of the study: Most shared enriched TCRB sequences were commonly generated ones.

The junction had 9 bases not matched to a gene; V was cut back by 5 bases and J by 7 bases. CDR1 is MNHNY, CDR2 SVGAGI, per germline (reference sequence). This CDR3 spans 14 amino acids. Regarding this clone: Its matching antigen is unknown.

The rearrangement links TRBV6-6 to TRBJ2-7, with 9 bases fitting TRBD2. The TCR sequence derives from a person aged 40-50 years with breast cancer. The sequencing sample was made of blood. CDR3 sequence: CASSVSGRMGEQYF. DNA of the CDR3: TGTGCCAGCAGTGTAAGCGGGAGGATGGGGGAGCAGTACTTC.